One sample yielded the 10 T cell receptor beta chains listed below, sequenced in a study of tumor-infiltrating lymphocytes in primary liver carcinoma. The input was about 500 ng total RNA; TCR beta cDNA was made from it with a constant-region primer. Amplification in three nested multiplex PCR rounds with slightly modified ARM-PCR gave rise to TCR beta libraries. PCR rounds one and two used TRBV1-TRBV30 forward primers with a C-beta reverse primer for 10 cycles each. TCRdb fed the multiplex PCR reads into MiXCR, producing one record per CDR3 protein. The repertoire has about 96,000 distinct CDR3 sequences, roughly 70% of them found once; the top ten carry around 25%. RNA and DNA were co-extracted from roughly 20-30 mg of unsorted bulk tissue. The sequenced material came from tumor-adjacent normal liver tissue. These receptor sequences come from a man aged 40-55 years with primary liver carcinoma and hepatitis B virus infection.

This clonotype came up many times. The rearrangement uses TRBV24-1 and TRBJ2-1; 11 bases line up with TRBD2. V trimming: 3 bases; J trimming: 8 bases; junction bases outside the gene matches: 8. The CDR3 is 16 amino acids. Germline-derived CDR1 and CDR2 are KGHDR and SFDVKD. The CDR3 region is CATSDISGRAVDEQFF. The CDR3 DNA reads TGTGCCACCAGTGATATTAGCGGGAGGGCCGTTGATGAGCAGTTCTTC.

This clonotype was detected a few times. This chain links TRBV5-1 with TRBJ2-5; 7 bases are shared with TRBD2. The V segment lost 2 bases and the J segment 4 bases; nucleotides outside the gene matches: 5. CDR1 is SGHRS, CDR2 YFSETQ, per germline. The CDR3 consists of 14 residues. The CDR3 loop is CASSFRLAGETQYF. The CDR3 bases are TGCGCCAGCAGCTTTAGACTAGCAGGAGAGACCCAGTACTTC.

This clonotype was counted at least ten times. This chain joins TRBV29-1 and TRBJ1-2; the D is unclear. Germline V gives CDR1 SQVTM, CDR2 ANQGSEA. This CDR3 is built from 11 residues. In nucleotides, the CDR3 is TGCACCCCTGAGCGCGACTATGGCTACACCTTC. Translated: CTPERDYGYTF.

The chain has TRBV5-1 and TRBJ2-7; D might be TRBD2 (5 bases). Germline lookup yields CDR1 SGHRS and CDR2 YFSETQ. This CDR3 is 14 amino acids long. Deletions cut 4 bases from V and 6 bases from J, with 17 bases between. CDR3 coding DNA: TGCGCCAGCAGCCCTACCCGGGATTCGTCCGAGCAGTACTTC. The encoded protein is CASSPTRDSSEQYF.

This rearrangement joins TRBV11-2 to TRBJ1-4; a weak D match, TRBD1 (6 bases). Looked up from germline, CDR1 is SGHAT and CDR2 is FQNNGV. V was clipped by 9 bases and J by 13 bases, with 15 bases between them. CDR3 length equals 11 residues. CDR3 sequence: CARSLQGPLFF. The DNA of the CDR3 is TGTGCCAGAAGTTTACAGGGCCCACTGTTTTTT.

This clonotype showed up many times. The chain joins TRBV7-9 to TRBJ1-3; D ambiguous. Germline lookup yields CDR1 SEHNR and CDR2 FQNEAQ (reference sequence). Trimming took 5 bases from V and 5 from J, leaving 13 bases between them. The CDR3 has 14 amino acids. The CDR3 sequence: CASSVSGPRNTIYF. The CDR3 nucleotides are TGTGCCAGCAGCGTTTCGGGCCCGAGAAACACCATATATTTT.

This clonotype was seen at least ten times. The chain employs TRBV29-1 and TRBJ1-1; D possibly corresponds to TRBD1 (6 bases). The CDR3 is 15 residues long. V gave up 4 bases and J gave up 7 bases, with 22 bases separating them. Germline V CDR1 and CDR2: SQVTM, ANQGSEA. CDR3 region: CSVGLTGYQPDEAFF. CDR3 in DNA: TGCAGCGTTGGACTGACAGGATACCAGCCTGATGAAGCTTTCTTT.

This clonotype came up a few times. One base away lies a much larger clone, so this may be a sequencing read error. This sequence joins TRBV14 and TRBJ2-1; no firm D call. From germline, CDR1 is SGHDN and CDR2 FVKESK. This CDR3 contains 14 residues. The CDR3 region has the DNA TGTGGCAGCAGCCAAGGTGGCAGGAACAATGAGCAGTTCTTC. The encoded protein is CGSSQGGRNNEQFF.

A note on this clonotype: At one boundary the junction diverges from the germline segment, which might be a read error. The rearrangement links TRBV5-1 to TRBJ1-1, with D possibly TRBD1 on 6 matching bases. Germline CDR1 and CDR2: SGHRS and YFSETQ. The CDR3 is made up of 14 amino acids. In DNA, the CDR3 is TGCGCCAGCAGCTTGGGGGGGGCGAACACTGAAGTTTTCTTT. It codes for CASSLGGANTEVFF.

Notes on this clonotype: The CDR3 does not close with the conserved phenylalanine or tryptophan, likely indicating a read error. V is TRBV30 and J is TRBJ1-2, with unresolved D. The CDR3 is 13 amino acids. Trimming cost V 3 bases and J 8 bases, with 16 bases left between them. CDR1 is GTSNPN and CDR2 is SVGIG in the germline V gene (reference sequence). CDR3 nucleotides: TGTGCCTGGAGCAGGTTTGCCAGTTCCGGCTACACCTCC. This gives the protein CAWSRFASSGYTS.